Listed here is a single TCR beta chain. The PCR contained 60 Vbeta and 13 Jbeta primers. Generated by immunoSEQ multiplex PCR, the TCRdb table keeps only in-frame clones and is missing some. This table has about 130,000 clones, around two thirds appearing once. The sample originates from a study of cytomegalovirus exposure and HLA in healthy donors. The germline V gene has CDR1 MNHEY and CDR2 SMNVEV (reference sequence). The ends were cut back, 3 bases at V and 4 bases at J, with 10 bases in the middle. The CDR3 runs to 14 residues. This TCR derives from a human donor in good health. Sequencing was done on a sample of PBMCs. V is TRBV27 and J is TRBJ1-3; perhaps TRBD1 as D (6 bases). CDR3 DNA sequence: TGTGCCAGCAGTTTCGGACAGCCAGGAAACACCATATATTTT. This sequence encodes CASSFGQPGNTIYF.